Following are 20 T cell receptor beta chains from one sample sequenced in a study of breast tumors, draining lymph nodes, adjacent tissues. The lymph nodes were axillary draining lymph nodes from breast cancer patients. TCRdb reprocessed the multiplex PCR reads with MiXCR, giving one entry per CDR3 protein. The sample comprises approximately 150,000 distinct CDR3 sequences, approximately 29% of which are singletons, and 2.3% rests with the top ten. Sequencing input: axillary lymph node tissue. Every receptor here comes from a female donor with breast cancer. Some clones in this sample may be carry-over from other donors' samples.

The chain joins TRBV18 to TRBJ2-3; D call uncertain. This CDR3 is built from 14 residues. Germline V gives CDR1 KGHSH, CDR2 LQKENI. V lost 4 bases and J 5 bases, leaving 13 bases between the germline ends. The CDR3, as DNA: TGTGCCAGCTCACTCATGTGGCAGGAAGATACGCAGTATTTT. This sequence encodes CASSLMWQEDTQYF.

Only a few counts were recorded for this clonotype. A much larger clone differs from this one at a single base, so this may be a read error. The gene calls are TRBV6-1 and TRBJ2-5, with D possibly TRBD2 on 7 matching bases. V lost 5 bases and J lost 3, with 13 bases in between. Germline CDR1 reads MNHNS; CDR2 reads SASEGT. This CDR3 region has 14 residues. CDR3 amino acids: CASSQGGGEETQYF. The DNA of the CDR3 is TGTGCCAGCAGTCAAGGGGGAGGGGAAGAGACCCAGTACTTC.

V and J are TRBV7-3 and TRBJ2-1; 7 positions match TRBD2. Per the germline V gene, CDR1 is SGHTA and CDR2 is FQGTGA. The CDR3 extends over 17 amino acids. V trimming: 2 bases; J trimming: 7 bases; junction bases outside the gene matches: 14. The DNA for the CDR3 is TGTGCCAGCAGCTTAGAGATAGGGGCGGGAGCTTTAAATGAGCAGTTCTTC. This sequence encodes CASSLEIGAGALNEQFF.

The chain carries TRBV2 and TRBJ2-7; tentatively, D is TRBD1 (5 bases). V lost 2 bases and J 7 bases, leaving 18 bases between the germline ends. CDR1 and CDR2 (germline): SNHLY, FYNNEI. There are 15 residues in the CDR3. The chain's CDR3 is CASSEMGSEDNEQYV. In DNA, the CDR3 is TGTGCCAGCAGTGAAATGGGGTCAGAGGACAATGAGCAGTACGTC.

At least ten counts were recorded for this clonotype. The chain employs TRBV4-1 and TRBJ1-6, with 11 bases aligning to TRBD1. The CDR3 sequence is 15 residues long. Germline CDR1 and CDR2: MGHRA and YSYEKL. Trimming took 4 bases from V and 8 from J; bases not matched to a gene: 4. CDR3 DNA sequence: TGCGCCAGCAGCCCAACGGGACAGGGGGATTCACCCCTCCACTTT. The encoded protein is CASSPTGQGDSPLHF.

Many counts were recorded for this clonotype. V usage is TRBV6-2 or TRBV6-3 and J usage is TRBJ2-3; 7 positions match TRBD1. The CDR3 loop spans 15 amino acids. Germline assignment: CDR1 MNHEY and CDR2 SVGEGT. V trimming: 6 bases; J trimming: 0 bases; junction bases outside the gene matches: 6. CDR3 region: CASRLGGSSTDTQYF. The CDR3 DNA reads TGTGCCAGCAGACTAGGGGGCTCGAGCACAGATACGCAGTATTTT.

At least ten counts were recorded for this clonotype. The CDR3 region has the DNA TGTGCCACCAGCCGTACCGGGACTAGCGGGGTGAGCTCCTACAATGAGCAGTTCTTC. Translation gives CATSRTGTSGVSSYNEQFF. The chain links TRBV15 to TRBJ2-1, with 13 nucleotides matching TRBD2. V shed 5 bases, J shed 0 bases, and the junction held 10 bases outside the gene matches. Germline values: CDR1 LNHNV, CDR2 YYDKDF (reference sequence). CDR3 size: 19 residues.

This clonotype showed up many times. V usage is TRBV7-9 and J usage is TRBJ2-1; 9 nucleotides agree with TRBD1. Germline-derived CDR1 and CDR2 are SEHNR and FQNEAQ (reference sequence). Unmatched junction bases numbered 8, after V lost 5 bases and J lost 6 bases. The CDR3 extends over 15 amino acids. Here the CDR3 reads CASSPRTGAVNEQFF. The CDR3 nucleotides are TGTGCCAGCAGCCCCCGGACAGGGGCTGTCAATGAGCAGTTCTTC.

The table lists this clonotype with many counts. The chain links TRBV30 to TRBJ1-5; no clear D. This CDR3 has 13 amino acids. Germline-derived CDR1 and CDR2 are GTSNPN and SVGIG (reference sequence). V lost 0 bases and J lost 1, with 4 bases in between. The chain's CDR3 is CAWSVTSNQPQHF. DNA of the CDR3: TGTGCCTGGAGTGTAACAAGCAATCAGCCCCAGCATTTT.

This chain connects TRBV2 to TRBJ1-1; maybe TRBD1 (5 bases). V was shortened by 5 bases and J by 1 base, with 11 bases between the two germline ends. Per germline, CDR1 SNHLY and CDR2 FYNNEI. The CDR3 is 14 residues long. The CDR3 loop reads CASSLRGENTEAFF. The CDR3 nucleotides are TGTGCCAGCAGTTTACGGGGGGAGAACACTGAAGCTTTCTTT. The full variable domain, its missing parts supplied by reference TRBV2 and TRBJ1-1, is EPEVTQTPSHQVTQMGQEVILRCVPISNHLYFYWYRQILGQKVEFLVSFYNNEISEKSEIFDDQFSVERPDGSNFTLKIRSTKLEDSAMYFCASSLRGENTEAFFGQGTRLTVV.

The chain joins TRBV28 to TRBJ1-5; D possibly corresponds to TRBD1 (5 bases). This CDR3 spans 12 amino acids. Trimming took off 3 bases at V and 11 bases at J, with 11 bases between the two ends. Germline loops: CDR1 MDHEN, CDR2 SYDVKM. The CDR3 DNA reads as TGTGCCAGCAGTTTGGGCGGGGCGGCCCAGCATTTT. Protein sequence: CASSLGGAAQHF.

The chain combines TRBV2 with TRBJ1-5; D remains unclear. V was clipped by 4 bases and J by 13 bases, with 14 bases between them. This CDR3 region has 12 residues. CDR1 is SNHLY and CDR2 is FYNNEI in the germline V gene. In DNA, the CDR3 is TGTGCCAGCAGTGGGAGCAGAAGAGATCAGCATTTT. It is translated as CASSGSRRDQHF. Variable domain in full (rest from reference TRBV2 and TRBJ1-5): EPEVTQTPSHQVTQMGQEVILRCVPISNHLYFYWYRQILGQKVEFLVSFYNNEISEKSEIFDDQFSVERPDGSNFTLKIRSTKLEDSAMYFCASSGSRRDQHFGDGTRLSIL.

This clonotype was seen repeatedly, ten times or more. The J gene is TRBJ2-5, the V gene TRBV4-1; TRBD1 aligns across 7 bases. The germline CDR1 and CDR2 sequences are MGHRA and YSYEKL. This CDR3 spans 15 amino acids. V shed 1 base and J 1 base; nucleotides not matched to a gene: 3. The CDR3 sequence: CASSQAGTAQETQYF. CDR3 DNA sequence: TGCGCCAGCAGCCAAGCCGGGACAGCCCAAGAGACCCAGTACTTC.

The sample holds many counts of this clonotype. CDR3 sequence: CAWSFLVSSSYNEQFF. CDR3 nucleotide sequence: TGTGCCTGGAGTTTTCTCGTTTCGAGCTCCTACAATGAGCAGTTCTTC. The V call is TRBV30, the J call TRBJ2-1; D not resolved. Trimming removed 2 bases from V and 0 bases from J, with 14 bases in between. CDR1 GTSNPN and CDR2 SVGIG come from the germline V gene (reference sequence). The CDR3 runs to 16 residues.

A remark on this clonotype: At one boundary the junction diverges from the germline segment, which might be a read error. The chain has TRBV20-1 and TRBJ2-2; D is perhaps TRBD2 (5 bases). This CDR3 has 16 residues. Germline CDR1 DFQATT, CDR2 SNEGSKA (reference sequence). CDR3 protein: CNAKPSRLEDTGELFF. CDR3 nucleotide sequence: TGCAATGCTAAGCCGTCCCGGCTGGAGGACACCGGGGAGCTGTTTTTT.

This clonotype has at least ten counts. This sequence joins TRBV16 and TRBJ2-7; 9 bases fit TRBD1. CDR3 size: 15 residues. CDR1 is KGHSY, CDR2 FQNENV, per germline. V lost 4 bases and J lost 5; bases outside the gene matches: 9. For the CDR3, the DNA is TGTGCCAGCAGCCTAGCCGGGACAGGGCTGCACGAGCAGTACTTC. It is translated as CASSLAGTGLHEQYF.

With respect to this clonotype: No conserved phenylalanine or tryptophan is present at the end of the CDR3, so a read error is the likely explanation. No DNA is shown, since the ends of the CDR3 on it are uncertain; the CDR3 is the one TCRdb lists. The genes are TRBV7-7 and TRBJ2-5. CDR1 is SSHAT and CDR2 is FNYEAQ in the germline V gene (reference sequence). The length of the CDR3 is 8 amino acids, counting both ends. CDR3 sequence: CASSPMIG.

The table lists this clonotype with a count of one. The V and J genes are TRBV2 and TRBJ2-7; D is tentatively TRBD1 or TRBD2 (5 bases each). Germline V gene sequence: CDR1 SNHLY, CDR2 FYNNEI. This CDR3 contains 14 residues. V was shortened by 8 bases and J by 3 bases, with 17 bases between the two germline ends. The CDR3 region is CASYPGTASYEQYF. The CDR3, as DNA: TGTGCCAGCTATCCCGGGACGGCGAGCTACGAGCAGTACTTC.

The chain links TRBV5-1 to TRBJ1-6; possible D gene TRBD1, 5 bases. Germline assignment: CDR1 SGHRS and CDR2 YFSETQ. The V gene lost 5 bases and the J gene lost 9 bases, with 15 bases spanning the gap. The CDR3 is 14 amino acids. The CDR3 nucleotides are TGCGCCAGCAGGTCCGGGGCTGGGAGTTCACCCCTCCACTTT. Its translation: CASRSGAGSSPLHF.

This clonotype appeared many times. The genes are TRBV20-1 and TRBJ2-5; 8 bases match TRBD2. From germline, CDR1 is DFQATT and CDR2 SNEGSKA (reference sequence). The CDR3 spans 14 residues. V lost 6 bases and J lost 3; bases outside the gene matches: 9. CDR3 loop: CSAHRAGVEETQYF. As DNA, the CDR3 is TGCAGTGCCCACCGAGCGGGGGTCGAAGAGACCCAGTACTTC.